Shown below are 27 T cell receptor beta chains from a single sample sequenced in a study of OX40 agonist ivuxolimab in advanced cancers. Libraries came from the immunoSEQ multiplex PCR assay. TCRdb holds this immuneACCESS table with in-frame rearrangements only. Some clones are missing; in checked studies, unresolved V genes explain under half, and the rest has no known cause. This sample is represented by just under 75,000 clones; around 90% of them were singletons. Over 0.35% of the sample rests with the top ten. The sample in question was CD4+ or CD8+ T cells sorted from blood, obtained in a trial of the OX40 agonist ivuxolimab. These receptors were obtained from an adult with an advanced solid tumor such as melanoma, head and neck, liver or kidney cancer.

The gene calls are TRBV18 and TRBJ1-2; perhaps TRBD1 as D (5 bases). The germline CDR1 and CDR2 sequences are KGHSH and LQKENI. The germline V and J ends were trimmed by 8 bases and 8 bases, with 18 bases remaining between them. The CDR3 runs to 13 residues. The CDR3 region is CASTATEGEGYTF. The CDR3 nucleotides read TGTGCCAGCACAGCGACAGAGGGCGAAGGCTACACCTTC.

The chain couples TRBV6-1 to TRBJ1-3; D is possibly TRBD1 (5 bases). CDR3 length equals 15 residues. V gave up 6 bases and J gave up 0 bases, with 12 bases separating them. The germline V gene has CDR1 MNHNS and CDR2 SASEGT. CDR3 DNA sequence: TGTGCCAGCAGGGCAGGGCAAATCTCTGGAAACACCATATATTTT. This codes for CASRAGQISGNTIYF.

On this clone itself: The DNA is omitted, as the CDR3 cannot be located on it reliably, and the CDR3 follows TCRdb's listing. The chain recombines TRBV6-5 with TRBJ2-1; the table's TRBD1 call for D was not verified on the DNA. CDR1 is MNHEY and CDR2 is SVGAGI in the germline V gene. The CDR3 contains 12 residues when both ends are counted. CDR3 region: CATSRWGTGAVF.

CDR3 sequence: CASSMDFLGEQFF. The CDR3 DNA is TGCGCCAGCAGCATGGACTTCCTCGGTGAGCAGTTCTTC. The rearrangement links TRBV5-1 to TRBJ2-1; tentative D call: TRBD2 (5 bases). Trimming left V 4 bases short and J 9 bases short, with 14 bases between. The CDR3 length is 13 residues. Per the germline V gene, CDR1 is SGHRS and CDR2 is YFSETQ.

The chain couples TRBV30 to TRBJ2-7, with 7 bases aligning to TRBD1. Trimming removed 5 bases from V and 0 bases from J; junction bases left unmatched: 4. The length of the CDR3 is 13 residues. Germline V gene data show CDR1 as GTSNPN and CDR2 as SVGIG (reference sequence). The CDR3 is CAWDRAFSYEQYF. In nucleotides, the CDR3 is TGTGCCTGGGACAGGGCGTTCTCCTACGAGCAGTACTTC.

A single count supports this clone. The CDR3 region is CASSSQEGKAGNTIYF. The CDR3 nucleotides are TGTGCCAGCAGCTCTCAAGAGGGGAAGGCAGGAAACACCATATATTTT. The chain couples TRBV7-8 to TRBJ1-3, with a possible D match to TRBD1 (5 bases). Looked up from germline, CDR1 is SGHVS and CDR2 is FQNEAQ. The V gene lost 4 bases and the J gene lost 4 bases, with 17 bases spanning the gap. This CDR3 has 16 amino acids.

The chain carries TRBV6-6 and TRBJ1-4; TRBD1 agrees at 7 bases. Trimming cost V 7 bases and J 0 bases; bases outside gene matches: 5. CDR1 MNHNY and CDR2 SVGAGI come from the germline V gene (reference sequence). The CDR3 sequence is 15 residues long. CDR3 DNA sequence: TGTGCCAGCAAGGACAGGAGAGCAACTAATGAAAAACTGTTTTTT. It translates to CASKDRRATNEKLFF.

A single count supports this clone. J is TRBJ2-3 and V is TRBV7-2, with 8 bases identical to TRBD1. The CDR3 loop spans 16 amino acids. The V gene's germline CDR1 is SGHTA and CDR2 FQGNSA. The V segment lost 4 bases and the J segment 8 bases; nucleotides outside the gene matches: 14. CDR3 sequence: CASSYTRTGSSGTQYF. The CDR3, as DNA: TGTGCCAGCAGCTATACTAGGACAGGGTCGTCCGGTACGCAGTATTTT.

V usage is TRBV2 and J usage is TRBJ2-7; TRBD1 aligns across 10 bases. After removal of 5 bases from V and 2 bases from J, the junction contained 9 bases not matched to a gene. The germline V gene has CDR1 SNHLY and CDR2 FYNNEI. There are 16 residues in the CDR3. The CDR3 reads CASSSLGQGMTYEQYF. The CDR3 region has the DNA TGTGCCAGCAGTTCCCTGGGACAGGGGATGACCTACGAGCAGTACTTC.

V usage is TRBV19 and J usage is TRBJ1-5; D gene ambiguous. Trimming took off 0 bases at V and 4 bases at J, with 16 bases between the two ends. The germline gives CDR1 LNHDA, CDR2 SQIVND (reference sequence). The CDR3 is 17 residues long. CDR3 loop: CASSIDGFRLGNQPQHF. The CDR3 region has the DNA TGTGCCAGTAGTATAGATGGCTTCAGATTGGGGAATCAGCCCCAGCATTTT.

This sequence joins TRBV2 and TRBJ1-4; no reliable D call. The CDR3 runs to 13 residues. CDR1 is SNHLY and CDR2 is FYNNEI in the germline V gene. V was clipped by 5 bases and J by 5 bases, with 9 bases between them. The CDR3 protein is CASSYGENEKLFF. CDR3 in DNA: TGTGCCAGCAGTTATGGGGAGAATGAAAAACTGTTTTTT. The whole variable domain, remainder taken from reference TRBV2 and TRBJ1-4, is EPEVTQTPSHQVTQMGQEVILRCVPISNHLYFYWYRQILGQKVEFLVSFYNNEISEKSEIFDDQFSVERPDGSNFTLKIRSTKLEDSAMYFCASSYGENEKLFFGSGTQLSVL.

J is TRBJ1-2 and V is TRBV6-6; the match to TRBD1 covers 7 bases. Germline V CDR1 and CDR2: MNHNY, SVGAGI (reference sequence). V lost 6 bases and J lost 7; bases outside the gene matches: 17. This CDR3 comprises 16 residues. CDR3 residues: CASSQGQAPMSGGYTF. The CDR3 nucleotides read TGTGCCAGCAGCCAAGGACAGGCCCCGATGAGTGGTGGCTACACCTTC.

The chain is built from TRBV5-1 and TRBJ2-1; TRBD2 is a possible D gene (6 bases). The length of the CDR3 is 15 residues. V was pared by 0 bases and J by 0 bases, with 7 bases between. Germline V gene lookup returns CDR1 SGHRS and CDR2 YFSETQ. The CDR3 loop reads CASSLVADSYNEQFF. In DNA form, the CDR3 reads TGCGCCAGCAGCTTGGTAGCGGACTCCTACAATGAGCAGTTCTTC.

The genes are TRBV5-6 and TRBJ2-2, with D perhaps matching TRBD2 (7 bases). V dropped 1 base and J dropped 6 bases, with 16 bases sitting between them. The CDR3 has 16 amino acids. Germline CDR1 and CDR2: SGHDT and YYEEEE. CDR3 DNA: TGTGCCAGCAGCTTGCTACAGGGAGGGATTCCCGGGGAGCTGTTTTTT. Its protein product is CASSLLQGGIPGELFF.

This clone was observed once. The same CDR3 also results from other DNA sequences found in this sample. The chain employs TRBV6-1 and TRBJ2-7, with 9 bases identical to TRBD2. Per germline, CDR1 MNHNS and CDR2 SASEGT. The CDR3 is 15 amino acids. The trim removed 0 bases at V and 4 bases at J, leaving 4 bases unmatched. The DNA of the CDR3 is TGTGCCAGCAGTGAAGCGGGACTAGCACTATACGAGCAGTACTTC. Translation: CASSEAGLALYEQYF.

This chain uses TRBV5-3 with TRBJ2-7; 9 positions agree with TRBD1. TRBV5-3 is assigned to the ORF class and has an uncertain function. Unmatched junction bases numbered 6, after V lost 4 bases and J lost 1 base. The length of the CDR3 is 15 residues. CDR3 sequence: CARSTHRGPSYEQYF. The CDR3, as DNA: TGTGCCAGAAGCACACACAGGGGGCCTTCCTACGAGCAGTACTTC.

The chain joins TRBV5-6 to TRBJ2-7; TRBD2 agrees at 7 bases. Germline CDR1 is SGHDT and CDR2 is YYEEEE. The CDR3 covers 19 residues. V shed 3 bases, J shed 0 bases, and the junction held 18 bases outside the gene matches. The CDR3 nucleotides are TGTGCCAGCAGCTCCCCCGGCAGGGTCGGACTAGTCAGCTCCTACGAGCAGTACTTC. Its protein is CASSSPGRVGLVSSYEQYF. The entire variable domain, with the rest obtained from reference TRBV5-6 and TRBJ2-7, is as follows: DAGVTQSPTHLIKTRGQQVTLRCSPKSGHDTVSWYQQALGQGPQFIFQYYEEEERQRGNFPDRFSGHQFPNYSSELNVNALLLGDSALYLCASSSPGRVGLVSSYEQYFGPGTRLTVT.

The rearrangement joins TRBV19 to TRBJ2-5; D is possibly TRBD1 (5 bases). The CDR3 consists of 14 residues. V was clipped by 5 bases and J by 0 bases, with 10 bases between them. From germline, CDR1 is LNHDA and CDR2 SQIVND (reference sequence). DNA of the CDR3: TGTGCCAGTAGTTCGCCAGGGAACCAAGAGACCCAGTACTTC. Amino acids: CASSSPGNQETQYF.

This chain uses TRBV4-2 with TRBJ2-7; TRBD2 might be the D (6 bases). The ends were cut back, 1 base at V and 2 bases at J, with 12 bases in the middle. The CDR3 loop spans 15 amino acids. Germline CDR1 LGHNA, CDR2 YNFKEQ. Here the CDR3 DNA reads TGTGCCAGCAGCCAAGTGGCGGCGGGGACCTACGAGCAGTACTTC. Protein sequence: CASSQVAAGTYEQYF.

The chain is built from TRBV11-3 and TRBJ2-7; 14 bases agree with TRBD2. J lost 2 bases, V lost 4 bases, and 7 bases had no gene match. CDR3 length equals 17 residues. Germline CDR1 SGHNT, CDR2 YENEEA. The CDR3 DNA reads as TGTGCCAGCAGCTCTCGGACTAGCGGGAGGCCAACCTACGAGCAGTACTTC. Its translation is CASSSRTSGRPTYEQYF.

This clone appeared a few times. Here the CDR3 omits its conserved ending phenylalanine or tryptophan, so a read error is the likely source. No DNA is shown, since the ends of the CDR3 on it are uncertain; the CDR3 is the one TCRdb lists. The V gene is TRBV30, the J gene TRBJ1-1; the listed D gene, TRBD1, was not tested against the DNA. The CDR3 adds up to 8 amino acids, both ends counted. Per the germline V gene, CDR1 is GTSNPN and CDR2 is SVGIG (reference sequence). The chain's CDR3 is CASGDRAT.

V usage is TRBV11-3 and J usage is TRBJ1-1; TRBD1 is a possible D gene (6 bases). Looked up from germline, CDR1 is SGHNT and CDR2 is YENEEA. Trimming shortened V by 0 bases and J by 1 base, and 9 bases separated the two germline ends. The CDR3 is 15 amino acids. The DNA for the CDR3 is TGTGCCAGCAGCTTAGATCAAGGGGGGAACACTGAAGCTTTCTTT. The encoded protein is CASSLDQGGNTEAFF. Combining the CDR3 with reference TRBV11-3 and TRBJ1-1 gives the whole variable domain EAGVVQSPRYKIIEKKQPVAFWCNPISGHNTLYWYLQNLGQGPELLIRYENEEAVDDSQLPKDRFSAERLKGVDSTLKIQPAELGDSAVYLCASSLDQGGNTEAFFGQGTRLTVV.

This sequence joins TRBV6-5 and TRBJ2-1; 7 nucleotides line up with TRBD2. Trimming took 5 bases from V and 5 from J; bases not matched to a gene: 6. Germline-derived CDR1 and CDR2 are MNHEY and SVGAGI. The CDR3 length is 14 residues. The CDR3 reads CASSRGLDNNEQFF. Written as DNA, the CDR3 is TGTGCCAGCAGTCGAGGACTAGATAACAATGAGCAGTTCTTC.

The genes are TRBV19 and TRBJ2-1; 7 bases are shared with TRBD1. The CDR3 has 14 amino acids. Per the germline V gene, CDR1 is LNHDA and CDR2 is SQIVND (reference sequence). V was clipped by 5 bases and J by 5 bases; unmatched bases: 6. Written as DNA, the CDR3 is TGTGCCAGTAGTCCTTCGACAGGGAACAATGAGCAGTTCTTC. Translating gives CASSPSTGNNEQFF.

The rearrangement links TRBV7-5 to TRBJ1-1; the table's TRBD1 call for D was not verified on the DNA. TRBV7-5 is listed as a pseudogene. This CDR3 has 12 residues. The CDR3 protein is CVSTQGVTEAFF. DNA of the CDR3: TGTGTCAGCACCCAAGGGGTAACTGAAGCTTTCTTT.

This chain uses TRBV19 with TRBJ1-5; no firm D call. CDR3 length equals 15 residues. Germline V gene lookup returns CDR1 LNHDA and CDR2 SQIVND (reference sequence). Trimming removed 1 base from V and 0 bases from J, with 7 bases in between. In DNA form, the CDR3 reads TGTGCCAGTAGTATAGGGGCAGTTAGCAATCAGCCCCAGCATTTT. Encoded protein: CASSIGAVSNQPQHF. Drawing the rest from reference TRBV19 and TRBJ1-5, the complete variable domain is DGGITQSPKYLFRKEGQNVTLSCEQNLNHDAMYWYRQDPGQGLRLIYYSQIVNDFQKGDIAEGYSVSREKKESFPLTVTSAQKNPTAFYLCASSIGAVSNQPQHFGDGTRLSIL.

This chain connects TRBV10-2 to TRBJ2-1; 11 bases fit TRBD2. V gave up 6 bases and J gave up 2 bases; unmatched junction bases: 6. This CDR3 comprises 16 residues. The germline CDR1 and CDR2 sequences are WSHSY and SAAADI. The CDR3 sequence is CASSLTSGTPYNEQFF. CDR3 nucleotide sequence: TGCGCCAGCAGCCTGACTAGCGGGACACCCTACAATGAGCAGTTCTTC.